These 24 T cell receptor beta chains came from one sample sequenced in a study of CXCR3-negative and CXCR3-positive naive CD8 T cells. cDNA libraries for TRB were generated by 5' RACE incorporating UMI labels. TCRdb re-called the 5' RACE reads; one entry per CDR3 protein, DNA not given. The repertoire table contains some 38,000 distinct CDR3 sequences. The sequencing sample was made of memory CD8+ T cells from blood. All receptors derive from a human donor in good health. Some clones in this sample may be carry-over from other donors' samples.

The chain employs TRBV7-3 and TRBJ2-3; TCRdb's D call, TRBD1, is unchecked because there is no DNA. The V gene's germline CDR1 is SGHTA and CDR2 FQGTGA. This CDR3 spans 14 amino acids. The CDR3 reads CASSLKPTGDTQYF.

This chain links TRBV29-1 with TRBJ2-2; the TRBD1 assignment by TCRdb is unverifiable without DNA. Per the germline V gene, CDR1 is SQVTM and CDR2 is ANQGSEA. The length of the CDR3 is 14 residues. The CDR3 loop is CSVDNPRGAGELFF.

The J gene is TRBJ1-3, the V gene TRBV19; without DNA, the TCRdb call of TRBD1 cannot be checked. The germline V gene encodes CDR1 LNHDA and CDR2 SQIVND (reference sequence). This CDR3 region has 17 residues. This chain's CDR3 is CASRHNRGPNSGNTIYF.

The chain recombines TRBV27 with TRBJ2-3; lacking DNA, the TRBD2 call made by TCRdb goes unchecked. The CDR3 is 16 amino acids. Germline V gene sequence: CDR1 MNHEY, CDR2 SMNVEV (reference sequence). The CDR3 is CASSSLLATSTDTQYF.

The rearrangement joins TRBV7-6 to TRBJ2-7; TCRdb gives TRBD2 as the D gene, but with no DNA this cannot be confirmed. This CDR3 has 14 amino acids. Germline loops: CDR1 SGHVS, CDR2 FNYEAQ. The chain's CDR3 is CASSLVAGAYEQYF. Looking up the rest from reference TRBV7-6 and TRBJ2-7 gives the full variable domain: GAGVSQSPRYKVTKRGQDVALRCDPISGHVSLYWYRQALGQGPEFLTYFNYEAQQDKSGLPNDRFSAERPEGSISTLTIQRTEQRDSAMYRCASSLVAGAYEQYFGPGTRLTVT.

This CDR3 reads CSADAGDIYNEQFF. The chain employs TRBV20-1 and TRBJ2-1; TCRdb gives TRBD2 as the D gene, but with no DNA this cannot be confirmed. Germline CDR1 DFQATT, CDR2 SNEGSKA (reference sequence). The CDR3 length is 14 residues.

The J gene is TRBJ1-2, the V gene TRBV7-2; TCRdb's D call of TRBD1 is untestable without DNA. CDR1 and CDR2 from the germline V gene are SGHTA and FQGNSA. The CDR3 runs to 15 residues. CDR3 residues: CASSLSATGVEGYTF.

By frequency, this clonotype registers medium-sized. The chain combines TRBV3-1 with TRBJ2-1; TCRdb's assignment of TRBD2 cannot be checked, as there is no DNA. Germline V gene lookup returns CDR1 LGHDT and CDR2 YNNKEL (reference sequence). This CDR3 comprises 18 residues. The CDR3 sequence is CASSQDNSGGIPHNEQFF.

This chain joins TRBV7-9 and TRBJ2-7; absent DNA, TCRdb's TRBD1 call cannot be checked. Germline CDR1 SEHNR, CDR2 FQNEAQ (reference sequence). This CDR3 is built from 15 residues. This CDR3 reads CASSSIMDRFYEQYF. Variable domain in full (rest from reference TRBV7-9 and TRBJ2-7): DTGVSQNPRHKITKRGQNVTFRCDPISEHNRLYWYRQTLGQGPEFLTYFQNEAQLEKSRLLSDRFSAERPKGSFSTLEIQRTEQGDSAMYLCASSSIMDRFYEQYFGPGTRLTVT.

The chain recombines TRBV7-6 with TRBJ1-2; TCRdb's D gene call, TRBD1, goes unchecked for lack of DNA. This CDR3 comprises 14 residues. Germline assignment: CDR1 SGHVS and CDR2 FNYEAQ. CDR3 residues: CASSPGTGVYGYTF.

V gene TRBV29-1 combines with J gene TRBJ2-2. The CDR3 runs 13 residues. Germline assignment: CDR1 SQVTM and CDR2 ANQGSEA. The CDR3 sequence is CSVAERGTGELFF.

This sequence joins TRBV18 and TRBJ2-3; without DNA, the TCRdb call of TRBD2 cannot be checked. The CDR3 contains 17 residues. Germline lookup yields CDR1 KGHSH and CDR2 LQKENI. CDR3 sequence reads: CASSPPLAGGPTDTQYF.

The chain links TRBV28 to TRBJ1-2; TCRdb calls TRBD1, which cannot be checked without DNA. The germline V gene encodes CDR1 MDHEN and CDR2 SYDVKM. This CDR3 is 14 amino acids long. CDR3 loop: CASSFQGGDYGYTF.

The chain recombines TRBV5-1 with TRBJ2-3; TCRdb proposes TRBD2, but this gene call is untestable without DNA. There are 16 residues in the CDR3. CDR1 is SGHRS, CDR2 YFSETQ, per germline. CDR3 residues: CASSSTSGGFTDTQYF. Variable domain in full (rest from reference TRBV5-1 and TRBJ2-3): KAGVTQTPRYLIKTRGQQVTLSCSPISGHRSVSWYQQTPGQGLQFLFEYFSETQRNKGNFPGRFSGRQFSNSRSEMNVSTLELGDSALYLCASSSTSGGFTDTQYFGPGTRLTVL.

V is TRBV7-9 and J is TRBJ2-5. Germline V gene lookup returns CDR1 SEHNR and CDR2 FQNEAQ (reference sequence). The CDR3 is 15 residues long. Here the CDR3 reads CASSLGAFGEETQYF.

CDR3 loop: CASSQGGHSSGYEQYF. The V call is TRBV4-1, the J call TRBJ2-7; no DNA is available, so the TRBD1 call from TCRdb remains unchecked. The CDR3 has 16 residues. CDR1 is MGHRA, CDR2 YSYEKL, per germline.

This chain links TRBV29-1 with TRBJ2-1; TCRdb gives TRBD1 as the D gene, but with no DNA this cannot be confirmed. Germline values: CDR1 SQVTM, CDR2 ANQGSEA. This CDR3 has 14 residues. The CDR3 spells CSVVLGGSDNEQFF.

This chain links TRBV3-1 with TRBJ2-1; TCRdb indicates TRBD1, and absent DNA this call remains unverified. Germline assignment: CDR1 LGHDT and CDR2 YNNKEL (reference sequence). The CDR3 runs to 15 residues. The CDR3 here is CASSHPGQANNEQFF.

The chain is built from TRBV5-4 and TRBJ2-2. The germline V gene has CDR1 SGHNT and CDR2 YYREEE (reference sequence). The CDR3 has 12 amino acids. CDR3 sequence: CASSLISRELFF.

The genes are TRBV29-1 and TRBJ2-2; TCRdb returns TRBD1, unconfirmable since there is no DNA. The CDR3 has 14 amino acids. Germline CDR1 and CDR2: SQVTM and ANQGSEA. The CDR3 here is CSVLRTDNTGELFF.

The chain combines TRBV7-8 with TRBJ2-1; the TCRdb call, TRBD2, lacks DNA for checking. Germline values: CDR1 SGHVS, CDR2 FQNEAQ. The CDR3 has 16 amino acids. CDR3 sequence: CASSVYSGGGNDEQFF.

The chain employs TRBV7-2 and TRBJ2-1; the TCRdb call, TRBD2, lacks DNA for checking. Germline CDR1 SGHTA, CDR2 FQGNSA. This CDR3 has 13 amino acids. The CDR3 region is CASGVLAGVEQFF.

The genes are TRBV13 and TRBJ1-6; the D call from TCRdb, TRBD1, cannot be confirmed without DNA. This CDR3 spans 15 amino acids. Germline-derived CDR1 and CDR2 are PRHDT and FYEKMQ (reference sequence). The CDR3 sequence is CASSSGQGAGSPLHF.

The chain combines TRBV15 with TRBJ2-1; lacking DNA, the TRBD1 call made by TCRdb goes unchecked. Per the germline V gene, CDR1 is LNHNV and CDR2 is YYDKDF (reference sequence). CDR3 size: 16 residues. CDR3 loop: CATSRVLSQPGNEQFF.